These 17 T cell receptor beta chains share one sample of origin, sequenced in a study of control samples from healthy donors and cancer patients. The assay was immunoSEQ multiplex PCR, and TCRdb's table has in-frame clones only and misses some. Of some 87,000 clones in the sample, roughly 91% were seen once. The sequenced sample consisted of blood. The receptors derive from a man aged 25-40 years in good health.

This chain connects TRBV19 to TRBJ1-5; D perhaps matches TRBD1 (5 bases). Trimming pared 1 base from V and 7 bases from J, leaving 8 bases between. This CDR3 has 13 residues. From germline, CDR1 is LNHDA and CDR2 SQIVND (reference sequence). Here the CDR3 DNA reads TGTGCCAGTAGTATAGGGGGCGGGCAGCCCCAGCATTTT. Translated: CASSIGGGQPQHF.

The genes are TRBV24-1 and TRBJ2-2; 11 nucleotides agree with TRBD1. The CDR3 totals 18 residues. In germline, CDR1 is KGHDR, CDR2 SFDVKD. Trimming at V came to 4 bases and at J to 5 bases, leaving 11 bases not matched to a gene. The CDR3 protein is CATSDEGQGARKTGELFF. CDR3 nucleotides: TGTGCCACCAGTGACGAAGGACAGGGGGCGAGAAAGACCGGGGAGCTGTTTTTT.

V is TRBV9 and J is TRBJ2-7; tentatively, D is TRBD1 (6 bases). Germline V lookup: CDR1 SGDLS, CDR2 YYNGEE. The CDR3 has 15 amino acids. The V end lost 3 bases, the J end lost 6 bases, and 19 bases lay between the germline ends. The CDR3 sequence is CASSEDRGLLGEQYF. The DNA for the CDR3 is TGTGCCAGCAGCGAGGACAGAGGACTCCTAGGCGAGCAGTACTTC. Variable domain in full (rest from reference TRBV9 and TRBJ2-7): DSGVTQTPKHLITATGQRVTLRCSPRSGDLSVYWYQQSLDQGLQFLIQYYNGEERAKGNILERFSAQQFPDLHSELNLSSLELGDSALYFCASSEDRGLLGEQYFGPGTRLTVT.

The V and J genes are TRBV7-2 and TRBJ2-2, with D hard to call. This CDR3 comprises 15 residues. CDR1 is SGHTA and CDR2 is FQGNSA in the germline V gene. V was pared by 1 base and J by 8 bases, with 14 bases between. The DNA for the CDR3 is TGTGCCAGCAGCTTAGAGACGCTGAGCCGGGGGGAGCTGTTTTTT. Amino acid sequence: CASSLETLSRGELFF.

This rearrangement joins TRBV27 to TRBJ2-1; D might be TRBD2 (5 bases). CDR1 MNHEY and CDR2 SMNVEV come from the germline V gene (reference sequence). V lost 3 bases and J lost 2, with 5 bases in between. This CDR3 comprises 13 residues. CDR3 amino acids: CASSLTTYNEQFF. The CDR3 DNA is TGTGCCAGCAGTTTGACTACCTACAATGAGCAGTTCTTC.

CDR3 sequence: CASSYTYGYTF. CDR3 DNA: TGTGCCAGTAGTTACACCTATGGCTACACCTTC. The chain is built from TRBV19 and TRBJ1-2; D is undetermined. V lost 5 bases and J 4 bases, leaving 5 bases between the germline ends. Germline-derived CDR1 and CDR2 are LNHDA and SQIVND (reference sequence). CDR3 size: 11 residues.

The chain carries TRBV4-1 and TRBJ1-4; perhaps TRBD1 as D (6 bases). The CDR3 is 16 amino acids. V lost 1 base, J lost 0 bases, and 9 bases lay in between. CDR1 and CDR2 from the germline V gene are MGHRA and YSYEKL. CDR3 sequence: CASSQGRTATNEKLFF. CDR3 sequence (DNA): TGCGCCAGCAGCCAAGGGAGGACAGCAACTAATGAAAAACTGTTTTTT.

This chain joins TRBV28 and TRBJ1-1; D is unresolved. This CDR3 contains 14 residues. The V end was cut by 3 bases, the J end by 4 bases, with 12 bases between. In germline, CDR1 is MDHEN, CDR2 SYDVKM. CDR3 sequence: CASSFSGRATEAFF. DNA of the CDR3: TGTGCCAGCAGTTTTTCCGGCCGGGCCACTGAAGCTTTCTTT.

The count of this clone is one. The chain couples TRBV9 to TRBJ2-1, with 7 bases aligning to TRBD1. V shed 3 bases, J shed 1 base, and the junction held 4 bases outside the gene matches. This CDR3 is 15 amino acids long. Germline V gene data show CDR1 as SGDLS and CDR2 as YYNGEE. The CDR3, as DNA: TGTGCCAGCAGCGCGCAGGGGGAATCCTACAATGAGCAGTTCTTC. Translating it yields CASSAQGESYNEQFF.

The chain links TRBV4-1 to TRBJ1-1; TRBD1 matches 11 bases. The CDR3 extends over 18 amino acids. CDR1 is MGHRA and CDR2 is YSYEKL in the germline V gene. Trimming at V came to 1 base and at J to 4 bases, leaving 11 bases not matched to a gene. The CDR3 coding sequence is TGCGCCAGCAGCCAAGGACCAGGACAGGGGGCTATTGTCACTGAAGCTTTCTTT. Translation gives CASSQGPGQGAIVTEAFF.

Points on this clone: The same CDR3 arises from other DNA sequences in this sample as well. V and J are TRBV27 and TRBJ1-6, with 8 bases matching TRBD1. CDR1 and CDR2 from the germline V gene are MNHEY and SMNVEV (reference sequence). V was pared by 2 bases and J by 9 bases, with 6 bases of the junction left unmatched. CDR3 size: 15 residues. The CDR3 protein is CASSLGQGAGSPLHF. The CDR3 bases are TGTGCCAGCAGTTTAGGGCAGGGGGCCGGTTCACCCCTCCACTTT.

The chain joins TRBV7-3 to TRBJ2-2, with a tentative D call TRBD2 (5 bases). Looked up from germline, CDR1 is SGHTA and CDR2 is FQGTGA. This CDR3 spans 15 amino acids. V shed 0 bases and J shed 4 bases, with 9 bases lying between them. The CDR3 DNA is TGTGCCAGCAGCTTAACCCCAGCGGCCACCGGGGAGCTGTTTTTT. Protein: CASSLTPAATGELFF.

The chain employs TRBV21-1 and TRBJ1-3; the D call in the table, TRBD1, was not verified against the DNA. TRBV21-1 is a pseudogene. The length of the CDR3 is 17 residues. The CDR3 DNA reads TGTGCCAGCAGCAACGTCGTCAAACAGGGGGTAGGAAACACCATATATTTT. Translated: CASSNVVKQGVGNTIYF.

This chain uses TRBV6-2 or TRBV6-3 with TRBJ2-7, with 9 nucleotides matching TRBD1. Germline CDR1 and CDR2: MNHEY and SVGEGT. J lost 3 bases, V lost 3 bases, and 3 bases had no gene match. This CDR3 is 14 amino acids long. For the CDR3, the DNA is TGTGCCAGCAGTTATACAGGGGGCAGCTACGAGCAGTACTTC. It specifies CASSYTGGSYEQYF.

This sequence joins TRBV24-1 and TRBJ2-1; D perhaps matches TRBD2 (5 bases). V was pared by 4 bases and J by 2 bases, with 8 bases between. Germline V gene data show CDR1 as KGHDR and CDR2 as SFDVKD. CDR3 length: 14 residues. The CDR3 bases are TGTGCCACCAGTGAGCCCGGGACCTACAATGAGCAGTTCTTC. It yields the protein CATSEPGTYNEQFF.

The count of this clone is one. The rearrangement joins TRBV6-5 to TRBJ2-1; 7 bases line up with TRBD1. Germline V CDR1 and CDR2: MNHEY, SVGAGI. The CDR3 spans 15 residues. The V segment lost 6 bases and the J segment 0 bases; nucleotides outside the gene matches: 5. As DNA, the CDR3 is TGTGCCAGCAGGACACAGGGGTACTCCTACAATGAGCAGTTCTTC. Translating it yields CASRTQGYSYNEQFF.

In this sample, this clone turned up once. The V and J genes are TRBV4-3 and TRBJ2-3; D is unresolved. Germline values: CDR1 LGHNA, CDR2 YSLEER. This CDR3 is built from 13 residues. Between the trimmed V and J ends, which lost 1 base and 3 bases, there was a span of 5 bases. The chain's CDR3 is CASSQGPTDTQYF. CDR3 nucleotides: TGCGCCAGCAGCCAAGGGCCAACAGATACGCAGTATTTT.